This is a list of T cell receptor beta chains from one sample in a study of T cell responses to AZD1222 COVID-19 vaccine. Assay used: immunoSEQ multiplex PCR; TCRdb lists only in-frame clones, some missing. The sample contains some 130,000 clones, around 90% of which appear only once. The sequences come from peripheral blood, collected on day 0 of AZD1222 vaccination. These receptors came from an adult in good health. Both conserved end residues are part of each CDR3. D genes are given only for firm matches. A row's size may be missing; if present it is once, few, many or a size class.

>12|few|TRBV30|TRBJ2-2|.
TGTGCCTGGAGCTGGGACACCGGGGAGCTGTTTTTT
CAWSWDTGELFF
>14|.|TRBV4-3|TRBJ1-4|TRBD1
TGCGCCAGCAGCCCGGGACAGGATAATGAAAAACTGTTTTTT
CASSPGQDNEKLFF
>15|once|TRBV4-1|TRBJ1-2|.
TGCGCCAGCAGCCGGACCCTGGGACGGAGATATGGCTACACCTTC
CASSRTLGRRYGYTF
>12|.|TRBV29-1|TRBJ1-2|.
TGCAGCGTTGAAATGCCGGGGTACGGCTACACCTTC
CSVEMPGYGYTF
>14|.|TRBV11-3|TRBJ2-2|.
TGTGCCAGCCGGAGGACAGTTAACACCGGGGAGCTGTTTTTT
CASRRTVNTGELFF
>12|.|TRBV7-8|TRBJ1-1|.
TGTGCCAGCAGCTCTTTGACAGTGGGCGCTTTCTTT
CASSSLTVGAFF
>12|.|TRBV3-1/TRBV3-2|TRBJ1-6|.
TGTGCCAGCAGACGGACGGGCTCACCCCTCCACTTT
CASRRTGSPLHF
>13|.|TRBV30|TRBJ1-2|.
TGTGCCTGGAATTCAGGGGTTAACTATGGCTACACCTTC
CAWNSGVNYGYTF
>12|.|TRBV5-4|TRBJ1-2|.
TGTGCCAGCTCATCATTACAGGGAGGCTACACCTTC
CASSSLQGGYTF
>13|.|TRBV7-9|TRBJ1-1|.
TGTGCCAGCAGCTTTGTCCGACAAGGAGAAGCTTTCTTT
CASSFVRQGEAFF
>17|.|TRBV7-8|TRBJ2-1|TRBD2
TGTGCCAGCAGCGGAAGACTAGCGGCCGACCTAAACAATGAGCAGTTCTTC
CASSGRLAADLNNEQFF
>16|.|TRBV27|TRBJ2-3|.
TGTGCCAGCAGAAGACCCGGGGACCGATACACAGATACGCAGTATTTT
CASRRPGDRYTDTQYF
>13|.|TRBV6-5|TRBJ1-4|.
TGTGCCAGCAGTTACTCACCCGATGGGAAACTGTTTTTT
CASSYSPDGKLFF
>14|.|TRBV5-1|TRBJ2-2|.
TGCGCCAGCAGTTTTCTAGAGAACACCGGGGAGCTGTTTTTT
CASSFLENTGELFF
>15|.|TRBV5-6|TRBJ1-1|.
TGTGCCAGCATAGCTGCGGGCTCACCGAACACTGAAGCTTTCTTT
CASIAAGSPNTEAFF
>13|few|TRBV30|TRBJ2-7|.
TGTGCCTGGCAGAGTATAAGGTTGTACGAGCAGTACTTC
CAWQSIRLYEQYF
>15|.|TRBV14|TRBJ1-2|.
TGTGCCAGCAGCCCATTGGGGGGAACGAACTATGGCTACACCTTC
CASSPLGGTNYGYTF
>16|.|TRBV6-5|TRBJ1-3|.
TGTGCCAGCAGTTGGACGTTCCGGGCGGCGAAGAACACCATATATTTT
CASSWTFRAAKNTIYF
>14|.|TRBV28|TRBJ1-2|.
TGTGCCAGCAGTTCCCCGGGGGGGGGCTATGGCTACACCTTC
CASSSPGGGYGYTF
>15|.|TRBV11-2|TRBJ1-4|.
TGTGCCAGCAGCTCCCCCGGGGGGTTCGGTGAAAAACTGTTTTTT
CASSSPGGFGEKLFF
>14|.|TRBV6-2/TRBV6-3|TRBJ2-5|.
TGTGCCAGCAGTTATACGGGGGGCTGGGAGACCCAGTACTTC
CASSYTGGWETQYF
>14|.|TRBV5-4|TRBJ1-2|.
TGTGCCAGCAGCTTGGGGGGTCAGAACTATGGCTACACCTTC
CASSLGGQNYGYTF
>13|.|TRBV19|TRBJ1-6|.
TGTGCCAGTAGTATAGAAGTGAGGGGAGCCCTCCACTTT
CASSIEVRGALHF
>13|.|TRBV28|TRBJ1-5|.
TGTGCCTCCAAGGGACGGAACAATCAGCCCCAGCATTTT
CASKGRNNQPQHF
>16|.|TRBV3-1/TRBV3-2|TRBJ1-3|.
TGTGCCAGCAGCCAGGCTTCAGGTAGCTCTGGAAACACCATATATTTT
CASSQASGSSGNTIYF
>13|.|TRBV5-4|TRBJ1-2|.
TGTGCCAGCAGCCCCGGGACGGCGAAAGGCTACACCTTC
CASSPGTAKGYTF
>12|.|TRBV5-6|TRBJ2-7|.
TGTGCCAGCAGCCTGGGGACGTACGAGCAGTACTTC
CASSLGTYEQYF
>13|few|TRBV5-5|TRBJ2-5|TRBD2
TGTGCCAGCAGCCTCCGGGGGGGTGAGACCCAGTACTTC
CASSLRGGETQYF
>13|.|TRBV12-3/TRBV12-4|TRBJ2-1|TRBD2
TGTGCCAGCAGGGAGCGGGACTACAATGAGCAGTTCTTC
CASRERDYNEQFF
>13|.|TRBV14|TRBJ1-1|.
TGTGCCAGCAGCCAAGAGAAGGGGCGAAGGGCTTTCTTT
CASSQEKGRRAFF
>15|.|TRBV11-2|TRBJ2-5|TRBD2
TGTGCCAGCAGACTTAGCGGGGGGATCCCGGGGGCCCAGTACTTC
CASRLSGGIPGAQYF
>14|few|TRBV12-5|TRBJ1-2|.
TGTGCTAGTGGTCGCCGGGCGGCAAACTATGGCTACACCTTC
CASGRRAANYGYTF
>13|.|TRBV30|TRBJ1-5|.
TGTGCCTGGGCCGGGGGAGAGAGTCAGCCCCAGCATTTT
CAWAGGESQPQHF
>15|.|TRBV27|TRBJ1-5|.
TGTGCCAGCAGTTTAGGCATAGGAGGCAATCAGCCCCAGCATTTT
CASSLGIGGNQPQHF
>11|.|TRBV24-1|TRBJ1-2|.
TGTGCCACCAGTGGCGGGTCTGGCTACACCTTC
CATSGGSGYTF
>15|.|TRBV5-1|TRBJ2-5|TRBD1
TGCGCCAGCAGCTTGGGGGACAGGGGCCCGGAGACCCAGTACTTC
CASSLGDRGPETQYF
>13|.|TRBV30|TRBJ1-2|TRBD1
TGTGCCTGGAGTGTACGGGACAGGGGCGGCTACACCTTC
CAWSVRDRGGYTF
>15|.|TRBV3-1/TRBV3-2|TRBJ2-7|.
TGTGCCAGCAGCCCAGGGTTAGTGGGGGCCTACGAGCAGTACTTC
CASSPGLVGAYEQYF
>15|.|TRBV4-3|TRBJ1-5|.
TGCGCCAGCAGCCAAGATCGGATCGGGTTTCAGCCCCAGCATTTT
CASSQDRIGFQPQHF